These 9 T cell receptor beta chains originate from one sample sequenced in a study of T cell repertoires in cytomegalovirus infection (dated by TCRdb to between 2018 and 2020). Instrument used: Illumina HiSeq 1500. TCRdb redid the processing of the public reads, applying fastp at Q25 and MiXCR, and retained in-frame beta chains. Each CDR3 protein gets just one entry, which takes the most common genes and DNA from the rows behind it. Counted in this sample were about 230,000 distinct CDR3 sequences; approximately 22% of them appeared once. The ten largest clones add up to over 15% of the sample. The sample was CD8+ T cells from PBMCs. The receptors shown here come from a human donor in good health (CMV status not recorded). Some clones in this sample may be carry-over from other donors' samples.

The rearrangement links TRBV11-3 to TRBJ2-7; 8 bases are a match to TRBD2. The CDR3 is 14 residues long. The trim removed 8 bases at V and 3 bases at J, leaving 9 bases unmatched. CDR1 SGHNT and CDR2 YENEEA come from the germline V gene. CDR3 in DNA: TGTGCCAGCCCGGAGCGGGGGAGACACTACGAGCAGTACTTC. Its translation: CASPERGRHYEQYF.

The chain uses TRBV5-4 and TRBJ2-5; 8 bases map to TRBD1. Germline-derived CDR1 and CDR2 are SGHNT and YYREEE (reference sequence). Trimming removed 3 bases from V and 1 base from J; junction bases left unmatched: 5. CDR3 size: 15 residues. The CDR3 region has the DNA TGTGCCAGCAGCTCGACAGGGGAGCTCCAAGAGACCCAGTACTTC. Encoded protein: CASSSTGELQETQYF.

This clonotype was seen a handful of times. The chain employs TRBV6-6 and TRBJ1-5; D is ambiguous. V was cut by 3 bases and J by 6 bases, with 3 bases left in between. Per the germline V gene, CDR1 is MNHNY and CDR2 is SVGAGI (reference sequence). The CDR3 sequence is 11 residues long. CDR3 region: CASSYSQPQHF. The CDR3 DNA sequence: TGTGCCAGCAGTTATTCTCAGCCCCAGCATTTT.

This clonotype was seen many times. This chain uses TRBV28 with TRBJ2-7; TRBD2 aligns across 10 bases. Per the germline V gene, CDR1 is MDHEN and CDR2 is SYDVKM. J lost 0 bases, V lost 4 bases, and 6 bases had no gene match. The CDR3 loop spans 16 amino acids. CDR3 sequence reads: CASSSGLALNSYEQYF. In DNA, the CDR3 is TGTGCCAGCAGTTCGGGACTAGCGCTTAACTCCTACGAGCAGTACTTC.

The J gene is TRBJ1-2, the V gene TRBV2; TRBD1 agrees at 11 bases. V was pared by 7 bases and J by 3 bases, with 4 bases of the junction left unmatched. In germline, CDR1 is SNHLY, CDR2 FYNNEI. The length of the CDR3 is 14 residues. CDR3 in amino acids: CASIEGQGDYGYTF. DNA for the CDR3: TGTGCCAGCATAGAGGGACAGGGGGACTATGGCTACACCTTC. The full variable domain, completed using reference TRBV2 and TRBJ1-2, is EPEVTQTPSHQVTQMGQEVILRCVPISNHLYFYWYRQILGQKVEFLVSFYNNEISEKSEIFDDQFSVERPDGSNFTLKIRSTKLEDSAMYFCASIEGQGDYGYTFGSGTRLTVV.

This chain links TRBV12-3 or TRBV12-4 with TRBJ2-3; no reliable D call. The CDR3 runs 15 residues. V was pared by 5 bases and J by 3 bases, with 15 bases between. The CDR3 sequence is CASSPLWARTDTQYF. As DNA, the CDR3 is TGTGCCAGCAGTCCCCTGTGGGCGCGAACAGATACGCAGTATTTT.

The CDR3 DNA follows: TGTGCCAGCAGTTCTACCGGACAGCATAATTCACCCCTCCACTTT. This gives the protein CASSSTGQHNSPLHF. The rearrangement uses TRBV28 and TRBJ1-6; TRBD1 is a possible D gene (6 bases). The CDR3 covers 15 residues. V was cut by 4 bases and J by 5 bases, with 12 bases left in between. Germline lookup yields CDR1 MDHEN and CDR2 SYDVKM.

The rearrangement joins TRBV5-1 to TRBJ2-5; TRBD1 agrees at 9 bases. J gave up 2 bases and V 4 bases, and 6 bases lay outside the gene matches. The CDR3 has 15 residues. CDR1 is SGHRS and CDR2 is YFSETQ in the germline V gene. The CDR3 DNA reads as TGCGCCAGCAGCCCCCGAGGACAGGGGCAAGAGACCCAGTACTTC. It codes for CASSPRGQGQETQYF.

This clonotype was seen a handful of times. This chain joins TRBV12-3 or TRBV12-4 and TRBJ2-1; D not certain. Trimming took off 6 bases at V and 6 bases at J, with 9 bases between the two ends. The length of the CDR3 is 12 residues. The DNA of the CDR3 is TGTGCCAGCAGCCCAGAGGCCAATGAGCAGTTCTTC. Translated: CASSPEANEQFF.